Listed below are T cell receptor beta chains from one sample, sequenced in a study of blood T cell repertoires in COVID-19. TCRdb's copy holds only in-frame clones and misses some; the assay was immunoSEQ multiplex PCR. The sample consists of a few hundred thousand clones, around 90% of them appearing once. The sample comprised peripheral blood. Receptors originate from a man between 18 and 29 years old with active or convalescent COVID-19. CDR3s include the opening cysteine and the closing phenylalanine or tryptophan. The D gene is left open where the match is weak. Not every row has a clone size; where given, it reads once, few, many or a size class.

D	J	V	size	CDR3	DNA
TRBD1	TRBJ2-2	TRBV2	once	CASSQQGAATGELFF	TGTGCCAGCAGTCAACAGGGGGCGGCCACCGGGGAGCTGTTTTTT
.	TRBJ1-2	TRBV19	.	CASSQGGYGYTF	TGTGCCAGTAGTCAGGGCGGCTATGGCTACACCTTC
.	TRBJ2-1	TRBV14	.	CASSHRLVGLYNEQFF	TGTGCCAGCAGCCACCGCCTGGTCGGACTCTACAATGAGCAGTTCTTC
TRBD1	TRBJ1-2	TRBV27	.	CASRTTGGYGYTF	TGTGCCAGCAGAACGACAGGGGGATATGGCTACACCTTC
.	TRBJ1-6	TRBV6-5	.	CTAGNSPLHF	TGCACGGCGGGCAATTCACCCCTCCACTTT
TRBD1	TRBJ1-2	TRBV10-3	.	CAITIRQGDGYTF	TGTGCCATCACGATTAGACAGGGAGATGGCTACACCTTC
TRBD2	TRBJ2-3	TRBV27	.	CASSQGLASDTQYF	TGTGCCAGCAGCCAAGGACTAGCGAGCGATACGCAGTATTTT
.	TRBJ2-1	TRBV7-2	.	CASSPGGVRNEQFF	TGTGCCAGCAGCCCTGGCGGGGTCAGGAATGAGCAGTTCTTC
.	TRBJ2-1	TRBV27	.	CASSLGGGAFDEQFF	TGTGCCAGCAGTTTAGGAGGGGGGGCTTTCGATGAGCAGTTCTTC
.	TRBJ2-2	TRBV5-1	few	CASSFRGTGELFF	TGCGCCAGCAGCTTTCGGGGCACCGGGGAGCTGTTTTTT
TRBD2	TRBJ2-5	TRBV5-1	few	CASSLETSGEETQYF	TGCGCCAGCAGCTTGGAGACTAGCGGCGAAGAGACCCAGTACTTC
TRBD2	TRBJ2-7	TRBV4-2	once	CASSQELASGVYEQYF	TGTGCCAGCAGCCAAGAGCTCGCTAGCGGGGTATACGAGCAGTACTTC
.	TRBJ1-1	TRBV29-1	.	CSAKRSTEAFF	TGCAGCGCCAAAAGGAGCACTGAAGCTTTCTTT
.	TRBJ2-5	TRBV19	.	CASNRQPSEETQYF	TGTGCCAGTAACAGACAGCCATCCGAGGAGACCCAGTACTTC
.	TRBJ2-5	TRBV12-3/TRBV12-4	.	CASSLVGWETQYF	TGTGCCAGCAGTTTAGTCGGTTGGGAGACCCAGTACTTC
.	TRBJ2-1	TRBV4-2	.	CASSGASIINNEQFF	TGTGCCAGCAGCGGGGCCTCCATAATAAACAATGAGCAGTTCTTC
.	TRBJ1-4	TRBV7-9	.	CASSLGQATNEKLFF	TGTGCCAGCAGCTTAGGACAGGCAACTAATGAAAAACTGTTTTTT
TRBD1	TRBJ1-1	TRBV5-1	.	CASRQGGLRNTEAFF	TGCGCCAGCCGCCAGGGGGGCCTGCGGAACACTGAAGCTTTCTTT